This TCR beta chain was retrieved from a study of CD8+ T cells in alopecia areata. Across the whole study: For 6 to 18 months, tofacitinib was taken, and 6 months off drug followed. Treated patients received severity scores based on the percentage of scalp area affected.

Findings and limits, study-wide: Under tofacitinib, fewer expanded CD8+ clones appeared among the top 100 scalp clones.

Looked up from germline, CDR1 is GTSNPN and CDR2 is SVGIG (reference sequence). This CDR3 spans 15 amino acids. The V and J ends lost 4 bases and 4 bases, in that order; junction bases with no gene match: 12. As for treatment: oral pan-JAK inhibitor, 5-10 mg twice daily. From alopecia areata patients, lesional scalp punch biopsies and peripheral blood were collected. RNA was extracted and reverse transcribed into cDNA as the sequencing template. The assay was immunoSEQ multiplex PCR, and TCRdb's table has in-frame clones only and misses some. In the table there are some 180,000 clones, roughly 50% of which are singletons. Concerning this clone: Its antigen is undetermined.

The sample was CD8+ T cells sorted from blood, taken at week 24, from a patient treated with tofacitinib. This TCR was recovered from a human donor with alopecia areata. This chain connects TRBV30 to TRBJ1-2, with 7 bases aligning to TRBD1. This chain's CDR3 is CAWTSGTVNAYGYTF. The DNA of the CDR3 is TGTGCCTGGACCTCCGGGACAGTTAATGCCTATGGCTACACCTTC.